This T cell receptor beta chain was documented in a study of naive CD8 T cells in extremely preterm neonates. In regard to this clone: The antigen is unknown.

Findings and limits, study-wide: Compared with older groups, preterm CDR3s were shorter, with fewer N additions and less trimming.

TCRdb keeps only in-frame clones here, not all; method: immunoSEQ multiplex PCR. This sample has 20,000 or so clones, with approximately 88% found just once. Germline values: CDR1 MGHRA, CDR2 YSYEKL. V gave up 1 base and J gave up 8 bases; unmatched junction bases: 3. This CDR3 comprises 13 residues. Extremely preterm births at about 22-28 weeks of gestation supplied the samples. Sequenced: naive CD8+ T cells from cord blood. The clonotype originates from a boy who was born preterm. The rearrangement joins TRBV4-1 to TRBJ1-2; 8 bases fit TRBD1. In nucleotides, the CDR3 is TGCGCCAGCAGCCAAGGGCACAGGGGGGGCTACACCTTC. This codes for CASSQGHRGGYTF.